Sequencing of this TCR beta chain was carried out in a study of CD8+CD57+ T cells in acquired aplastic anemia. At the level of the study: Yields of DNA that came from sorted CD4+ and CD8+ cells averaged approximately 3.5 ug. Study outcomes and limitations: Between patients and controls, some 31 CD8+ CDR3 sequences were found in common.

A note on this clonotype: Its specificity is unknown.

Germline CDR1 and CDR2: SNHLY and FYNNEI. Trimming took off 5 bases at V and 7 bases at J, with 21 bases between the two ends. The CDR3 has 15 residues. Genomic DNA acted as the template from which TCR beta VDJ combination and CDR3 sequence profiling were carried out. Each CDR3 protein is one row after TCRdb ran MiXCR on the reads. The repertoire holds 150,000 to 200,000 distinct CDR3 sequences, 64% seen once, with roughly 50% in the top ten. The chain has TRBV2 and TRBJ2-7; a possible D gene is TRBD2 (5 bases). The sequence came from a human donor with severe aplastic anemia or a healthy control (not recorded which). Sequencing input: sorted CD4+, CD8+, or CD8+CD57+ T cells (not recorded which) from PBMCs. The chain's CDR3 is CASSLRRSSWEEQYF. The CDR3 DNA sequence: TGTGCCAGCAGTCTACGGCGGTCCTCTTGGGAGGAGCAGTACTTC.